This T cell receptor (beta chain) was observed in a study of T cells after somatic rescue of genetic block. Clones were read by immunoSEQ multiplex PCR, and TCRdb kept only the in-frame ones, dropping some. Of around 52,000 clones in the sample, more than 90% were seen once. The sequenced sample was peripheral blood mononuclear cells (PBMCs). The TCR originated in a child in the first two years of life.

CDR3 coding DNA: TGTGCCATCAGCGGGGGCTACCCCTTCTACGAGCAGTACTTC. Amino acid sequence: CAISGGYPFYEQYF. V usage is TRBV10-3 and J usage is TRBJ2-7; perhaps D is TRBD1 or TRBD2 (6 bases each). The ends were cut back, 6 bases at V and 3 bases at J, with 15 bases in the middle. Germline V CDR1 and CDR2: ENHRY, SYGVKD. This CDR3 comprises 14 residues.